A single sample is the source of the 29 T cell receptor beta chains below, sequenced in a study of blood T cell repertoires in COVID-19 (dated by TCRdb to between 2020 and 2021). The library was built by means of the immunoSEQ multiplex PCR assay. TCRdb mirrors the immuneACCESS table, restricted to in-frame sequences. Some clones are absent from its copies; in checked studies, under half trace to an unresolved V gene, and the reason for the others is unknown. Across this sample there are about 270,000 clones, with 70% to 90% seen only once. About 4% of the sample goes to the ten largest clones. The sequenced material came from PBMCs or T cells enriched from blood (not recorded which). The source is a woman aged 25 to 39 with acute COVID-19.

The rearrangement uses TRBV20-1 and TRBJ1-1; D not resolved. V was pared by 7 bases and J by 0 bases, with 6 bases between. The CDR3 runs 11 residues. CDR1 and CDR2 from the germline V gene are DFQATT and SNEGSKA (reference sequence). The chain's CDR3 is CSGRVNTEAFF. In nucleotides, the CDR3 is TGCAGTGGCCGGGTGAACACTGAAGCTTTCTTT.

The J gene is TRBJ2-2, the V gene TRBV6-6, with 10 bases matching TRBD1. Germline V gene data show CDR1 as MNHNY and CDR2 as SVGAGI (reference sequence). The CDR3 has 15 amino acids. V shed 7 bases and J 6 bases; nucleotides not matched to a gene: 8. In DNA form, the CDR3 reads TGTGCCAGCAAGGCGGGACAGGGGAAATCCGGGGAGCTGTTTTTT. It yields the protein CASKAGQGKSGELFF.

This sequence joins TRBV27 and TRBJ2-1; D is possibly TRBD2 (6 bases). V was pared by 2 bases and J by 9 bases, with 14 bases between. Germline V gene sequence: CDR1 MNHEY, CDR2 SMNVEV (reference sequence). The CDR3 has 14 amino acids. Here the CDR3 reads CASSLTGLTSEQFF. In DNA form, the CDR3 reads TGTGCCAGCAGTTTAACGGGACTTACCAGTGAGCAGTTCTTC.

The chain has TRBV7-8 and TRBJ2-3, with unresolved D. CDR1 and CDR2 from the germline V gene are SGHVS and FQNEAQ. The CDR3 contains 13 residues. V shed 1 base and J shed 5 bases, with 7 bases lying between them. As DNA, the CDR3 is TGTGCCAGCAGCTTAGGTTTAGAAGATACGCAGTATTTT. This gives the protein CASSLGLEDTQYF.

V and J are TRBV19 and TRBJ1-2, with a weak D call TRBD1 (5 bases). The CDR3 has 13 amino acids. The germline V and J ends were trimmed by 1 base and 4 bases, with 7 bases remaining between them. CDR1 and CDR2 from the germline V gene are LNHDA and SQIVND (reference sequence). CDR3 DNA: TGTGCCAGTAGTATAGGACAGATCTATGGCTACACCTTC. Its protein is CASSIGQIYGYTF. Using reference TRBV19 and TRBJ1-2 for the parts outside the CDR3, the full variable domain is DGGITQSPKYLFRKEGQNVTLSCEQNLNHDAMYWYRQDPGQGLRLIYYSQIVNDFQKGDIAEGYSVSREKKESFPLTVTSAQKNPTAFYLCASSIGQIYGYTFGSGTRLTVV.

V usage is TRBV4-3 and J usage is TRBJ2-1; 14 nucleotides align to TRBD2. Germline CDR1 is LGHNA and CDR2 is YSLEER. The CDR3 loop spans 17 amino acids. Trimming removed 3 bases from V and 9 bases from J; junction bases left unmatched: 10. Here the CDR3 DNA reads TGCGCCAGCAGCCATCAACCCCGGGGACTAGCGGGAGTTGAGCAGTTCTTC. It is translated as CASSHQPRGLAGVEQFF.

The genes are TRBV28 and TRBJ1-4, with D maybe TRBD1 (5 bases). The CDR3 consists of 14 residues. Germline V gene data show CDR1 as MDHEN and CDR2 as SYDVKM. V lost 5 bases and J 8 bases, leaving 15 bases between the germline ends. The CDR3 loop reads CASSPPGGVEKLFF. CDR3 in DNA: TGTGCCAGCAGTCCCCCTGGGGGGGTAGAAAAACTGTTTTTT.

The rearrangement links TRBV28 to TRBJ2-7, with 7 positions matching TRBD1. Looked up from germline, CDR1 is MDHEN and CDR2 is SYDVKM. The trim removed 3 bases at V and 4 bases at J, leaving 15 bases unmatched. The CDR3 runs 17 residues. Written as DNA, the CDR3 is TGTGCCAGCAGTTTCTCATACGGGACAGTTGATAATTACGAGCAGTACTTC. Protein: CASSFSYGTVDNYEQYF.

The chain combines TRBV7-3 with TRBJ2-3, with 10 bases identical to TRBD1. There are 19 residues in the CDR3. Germline CDR1 reads SGHTA; CDR2 reads FQGTGA. J gave up 0 bases and V 5 bases, and 14 bases lay outside the gene matches. The CDR3 coding sequence is TGTGCCAGCAGCGGGCGGACAGGGGGTGGACTACTTAGCACAGATACGCAGTATTTT. Translating it yields CASSGRTGGGLLSTDTQYF.

This rearrangement joins TRBV2 to TRBJ2-6, with D possibly TRBD2 on 6 matching bases. V was pared by 6 bases and J by 0 bases, with 15 bases between. The length of the CDR3 is 17 residues. CDR1 is SNHLY, CDR2 FYNNEI, per germline. As DNA, the CDR3 is TGTGCCAGCAGCGCCCGGGACTTACCCTCTGGGGCCAACGTCCTGACTTTC. It specifies CASSARDLPSGANVLTF.

The chain combines TRBV7-2 with TRBJ1-1; a weak D match, TRBD1 (6 bases). V lost 6 bases to trimming and J lost 9 bases, with 14 bases between them. The CDR3 is 12 residues long. CDR1 SGHTA and CDR2 FQGNSA come from the germline V gene. The CDR3 region is CASSPGQTKAFF. CDR3 sequence (DNA): TGTGCCAGCAGTCCCGGACAGACAAAAGCTTTCTTT.

V gene TRBV28 combines with J gene TRBJ2-5; D possibly corresponds to TRBD2 (5 bases). The CDR3 is made up of 13 amino acids. Per germline, CDR1 MDHEN and CDR2 SYDVKM. The V end lost 6 bases, the J end lost 4 bases, and 12 bases lay between the germline ends. Here the CDR3 DNA reads TGTGCCAGCAGCCCAGAGGGCCCAGAGACCCAGTACTTC. As protein: CASSPEGPETQYF.

The CDR3 spells CASRSGTSLVEQFF. The CDR3 DNA is TGTGCCAGCAGGTCCGGGACTAGCCTAGTTGAGCAGTTCTTC. The chain couples TRBV28 to TRBJ2-1; 9 positions match TRBD2. CDR1 is MDHEN and CDR2 is SYDVKM in the germline V gene. The CDR3 is 14 amino acids. J was trimmed by 9 bases and V by 6 bases; bases with no gene match: 9. The complete variable domain, with remaining parts taken from reference TRBV28 and TRBJ2-1, reads DVKVTQSSRYLVKRTGEKVFLECVQDMDHENMFWYRQDPGLGLRLIYFSYDVKMKEKGDIPEGYSVSREKKERFSLILESASTNQTSMYLCASRSGTSLVEQFFGPGTRLTVL.

The V call is TRBV5-4, the J call TRBJ2-4, with D possibly TRBD2 on 6 matching bases. Germline V gene sequence: CDR1 SGHNT, CDR2 YYREEE (reference sequence). The CDR3 consists of 16 residues. V gave up 1 base and J gave up 0 bases, with 11 bases separating them. CDR3 loop: CASSLSRGIAKNIQYF. As DNA, the CDR3 is TGTGCCAGCAGCTTGAGCCGGGGGATAGCCAAAAACATTCAGTACTTC. The variable domain in full, completed from reference TRBV5-4 and TRBJ2-4, reads ETGVTQSPTHLIKTRGQQVTLRCSSQSGHNTVSWYQQALGQGPQFIFQYYREEENGRGNFPPRFSGLQFPNYSSELNVNALELDDSALYLCASSLSRGIAKNIQYFGAGTRLSVL.

V gene TRBV28 combines with J gene TRBJ1-4; no reliable D call. Trimming cost V 8 bases and J 5 bases, with 9 bases left between them. CDR1 is MDHEN and CDR2 is SYDVKM in the germline V gene. This CDR3 has 12 residues. The CDR3 bases are TGTGCCAGCCTCAGCAGGAATGAAAAACTGTTTTTT. Protein product: CASLSRNEKLFF. Full variable domain (remainder filled in from reference TRBV28 and TRBJ1-4): DVKVTQSSRYLVKRTGEKVFLECVQDMDHENMFWYRQDPGLGLRLIYFSYDVKMKEKGDIPEGYSVSREKKERFSLILESASTNQTSMYLCASLSRNEKLFFGSGTQLSVL.

This clone has a single count. The chain has TRBV3-1 (or the pseudogene TRBV3-2) and TRBJ1-2, with D possibly matching TRBD1 (5 bases). This CDR3 spans 13 amino acids. The ends were cut back, 4 bases at V and 3 bases at J, with 9 bases in the middle. Germline V lookup: CDR1 LGHDT, CDR2 YNNKEL (reference sequence). CDR3 coding DNA: TGTGCCAGCAGCCTAGTAGGGGACTATGGCTACACCTTC. Residues: CASSLVGDYGYTF.

The chain employs TRBV12-3 or TRBV12-4 and TRBJ2-7; 8 bases are a match to TRBD1. The CDR3 is 13 residues long. The V and J ends lost 7 bases and 7 bases, in that order; junction bases with no gene match: 9. Here the CDR3 DNA reads TGTGCCAGCATGGGGACAGGAGGTGGGGAGCAGTACTTC. As protein: CASMGTGGGEQYF.

V gene TRBV4-2 combines with J gene TRBJ2-7; perhaps TRBD1 as D (6 bases). V was pared by 0 bases and J by 4 bases, with 7 bases between. Germline values: CDR1 LGHNA, CDR2 YNFKEQ. The CDR3 sequence is 13 residues long. The CDR3 loop is CASSQDRGYEQYF. The CDR3 DNA follows: TGTGCCAGCAGCCAAGATAGGGGGTACGAGCAGTACTTC.

The gene calls are TRBV30 and TRBJ2-3; 15 bases line up with TRBD2. This CDR3 spans 15 amino acids. The germline CDR1 and CDR2 sequences are GTSNPN and SVGIG (reference sequence). After removal of 4 bases from V and 4 bases from J, the junction contained 3 bases not matched to a gene. CDR3 in DNA: TGTGCCTGGAAAGGGACTAGCGGGAGGCCAGATACGCAGTATTTT. Translated, it gives CAWKGTSGRPDTQYF.

This clone was found a few times. The chain links TRBV2 to TRBJ1-6; D uncertain. V dropped 6 bases and J dropped 6 bases, with 15 bases sitting between them. CDR1 is SNHLY, CDR2 FYNNEI, per germline. There are 15 residues in the CDR3. The CDR3 here is CASRPEAGFNSPLHF. CDR3 DNA: TGTGCCAGCAGACCGGAAGCAGGTTTTAATTCACCCCTCCACTTT. Supplemented by reference TRBV2 and TRBJ1-6, the full variable domain reads EPEVTQTPSHQVTQMGQEVILRCVPISNHLYFYWYRQILGQKVEFLVSFYNNEISEKSEIFDDQFSVERPDGSNFTLKIRSTKLEDSAMYFCASRPEAGFNSPLHFGNGTRLTVT.

The V gene is TRBV5-1, the J gene TRBJ1-1, with 7 positions matching TRBD1. CDR3 length: 16 amino acids. CDR1 is SGHRS, CDR2 YFSETQ, per germline. Trimming took 0 bases from V and 2 from J; bases not matched to a gene: 7. CDR3 sequence reads: CASSLAVGTANTEAFF. The CDR3 DNA sequence: TGCGCCAGCAGCTTGGCCGTGGGGACAGCAAACACTGAAGCTTTCTTT.

This chain joins TRBV6-5 and TRBJ1-5; 11 bases align to TRBD1. The germline CDR1 and CDR2 sequences are MNHEY and SVGAGI. J gave up 7 bases and V 5 bases, and 7 bases lay outside the gene matches. CDR3 length: 15 amino acids. The CDR3 DNA is TGTGCCAGCAGTCCTGGACAGGGGGCATGGCAGCCCCAGCATTTT. Residues: CASSPGQGAWQPQHF.

The V and J genes are TRBV29-1 and TRBJ2-7; D might be TRBD2 (6 bases). Germline loops: CDR1 SQVTM, CDR2 ANQGSEA. V was shortened by 6 bases and J by 0 bases, with 12 bases between the two germline ends. The CDR3 contains 13 residues. The CDR3 protein is CSVWDSASYEQYF. The CDR3, as DNA: TGCAGCGTGTGGGACTCTGCCTCCTACGAGCAGTACTTC.

The rearrangement uses TRBV19 and TRBJ2-6; D remains unclear. The CDR3 covers 17 residues. The germline CDR1 and CDR2 sequences are LNHDA and SQIVND (reference sequence). Between the trimmed V and J ends, which lost 2 bases and 0 bases, there was a span of 11 bases. DNA for the CDR3: TGTGCCAGTAGTATACTGTCATCGAGCTCTGGGGCCAACGTCCTGACTTTC. Translation: CASSILSSSSGANVLTF.

The rearrangement links TRBV9 to TRBJ2-2; 10 positions match TRBD2. V lost 4 bases, J lost 5 bases, and 2 bases stayed unmatched. Germline V gene lookup returns CDR1 SGDLS and CDR2 YYNGEE. The CDR3 runs 14 residues. The CDR3: CASSQGLATGELFF. The CDR3 DNA is TGTGCCAGCAGCCAGGGACTAGCGACCGGGGAGCTGTTTTTT.

The CDR3 sequence is CASSPRGGSPLHF. The CDR3 region has the DNA TGTGCCAGCAGTCCACGGGGTGGTTCACCCCTCCACTTT. The rearrangement uses TRBV28 and TRBJ1-6; D gene uncertain. The ends were cut back, 5 bases at V and 9 bases at J, with 11 bases in the middle. Germline V gene lookup returns CDR1 MDHEN and CDR2 SYDVKM. CDR3 length: 13 residues.

The rearrangement links TRBV3-1 (or the pseudogene TRBV3-2) to TRBJ2-7; TRBD2 matches 8 bases. V gave up 0 bases and J gave up 6 bases; unmatched junction bases: 1. CDR1 and CDR2 (germline): LGHDT, YNNKEL (reference sequence). This CDR3 region has 13 residues. In DNA form, the CDR3 reads TGTGCCAGCAGCCAAGATCGGGGGGGCGAGCAGTACTTC. Encoded protein: CASSQDRGGEQYF.

The chain combines TRBV7-9 with TRBJ2-3; maybe TRBD2 (5 bases). Germline CDR1 is SEHNR and CDR2 is FQNEAQ (reference sequence). The V and J ends lost 5 bases and 2 bases respectively, with 14 bases between them. CDR3 length: 15 residues. In DNA form, the CDR3 reads TGTGCCAGCAGCCCACGCGGAGGTAACACAGATACGCAGTATTTT. As protein: CASSPRGGNTDTQYF.

This clone came up once. The sample has other DNA sequences that encode this CDR3 too. The CDR3 sequence is CAISESDRGFGYTF. The DNA for the CDR3 is TGTGCCATCAGTGAGTCGGACAGGGGGTTTGGCTACACCTTC. V and J are TRBV10-3 and TRBJ1-2, with 10 bases matching TRBD1. Germline values: CDR1 ENHRY, CDR2 SYGVKD. V lost 0 bases, J lost 7 bases, and 2 bases stayed unmatched. The length of the CDR3 is 14 residues.